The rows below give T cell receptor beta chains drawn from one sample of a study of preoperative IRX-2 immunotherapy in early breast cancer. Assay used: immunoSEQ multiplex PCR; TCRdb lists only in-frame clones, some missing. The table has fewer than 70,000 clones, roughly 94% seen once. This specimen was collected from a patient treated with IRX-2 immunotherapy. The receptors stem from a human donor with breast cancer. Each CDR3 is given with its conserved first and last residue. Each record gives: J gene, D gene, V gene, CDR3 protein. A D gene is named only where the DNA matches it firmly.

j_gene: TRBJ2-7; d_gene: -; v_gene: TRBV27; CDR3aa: CASSWGRVSEQYF
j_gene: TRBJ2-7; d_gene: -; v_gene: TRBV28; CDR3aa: CASSLFPPSYEQYF
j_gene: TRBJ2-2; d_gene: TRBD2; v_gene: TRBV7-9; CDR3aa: CASSAGLAGNTGELFF
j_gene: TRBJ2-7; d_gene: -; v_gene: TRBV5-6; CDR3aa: CASSRRGRPFTYEQYF
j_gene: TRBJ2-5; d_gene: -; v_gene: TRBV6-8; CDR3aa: CASSYPTSAEKETQYF
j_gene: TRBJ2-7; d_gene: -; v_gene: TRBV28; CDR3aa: CASIRGAYEQYF
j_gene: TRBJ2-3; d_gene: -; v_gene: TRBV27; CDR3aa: CASSYSRDLSTDTQYF
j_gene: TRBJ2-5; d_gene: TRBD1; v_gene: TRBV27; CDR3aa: CASSTGGVETQYF
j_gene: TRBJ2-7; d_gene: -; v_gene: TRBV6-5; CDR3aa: CASSYLPTENSYEQYF
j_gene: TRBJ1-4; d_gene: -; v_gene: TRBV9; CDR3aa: CASSVNQGWGNEKLFF
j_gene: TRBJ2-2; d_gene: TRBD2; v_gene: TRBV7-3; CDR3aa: CASSFSGGATGELFF
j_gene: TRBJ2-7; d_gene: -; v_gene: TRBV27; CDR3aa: CASSPEGGLPYEQYF
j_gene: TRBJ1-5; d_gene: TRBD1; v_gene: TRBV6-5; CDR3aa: CASRSRQGNQPQHF
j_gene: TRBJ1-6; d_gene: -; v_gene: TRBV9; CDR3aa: CASSVAGSYNSPLHF
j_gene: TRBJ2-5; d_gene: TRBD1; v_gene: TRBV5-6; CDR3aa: CASSHQGQGFRETQYF
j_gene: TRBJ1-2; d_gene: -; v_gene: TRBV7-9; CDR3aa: CASSPSFQGLGYTF
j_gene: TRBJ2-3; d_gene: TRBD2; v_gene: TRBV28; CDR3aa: CASNVAGVSTDTQYF
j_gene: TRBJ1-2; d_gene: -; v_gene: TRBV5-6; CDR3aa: CASSLVQGYGYTF
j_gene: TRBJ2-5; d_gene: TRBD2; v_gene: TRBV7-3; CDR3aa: CASSLGGVRGETQYF
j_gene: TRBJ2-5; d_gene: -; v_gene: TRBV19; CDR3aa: CASSIGGNQETQYF
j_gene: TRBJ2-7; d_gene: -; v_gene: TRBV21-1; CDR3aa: CASSKEGTSGRVKNEQYF
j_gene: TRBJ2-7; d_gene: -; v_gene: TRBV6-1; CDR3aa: CASSEGRGGYPSYEQYF
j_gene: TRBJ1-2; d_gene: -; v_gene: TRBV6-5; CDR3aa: CASSYRDGIYGYTF
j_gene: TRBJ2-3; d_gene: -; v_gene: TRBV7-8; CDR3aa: CASSLRGQGPDTQYF
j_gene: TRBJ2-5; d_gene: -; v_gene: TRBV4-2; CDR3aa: CASSQGRSSTIRETQYF
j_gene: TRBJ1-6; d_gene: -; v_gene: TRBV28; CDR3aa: CASRSRAPLHF
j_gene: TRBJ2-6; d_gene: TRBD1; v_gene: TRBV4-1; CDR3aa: CASSQGQGFSGANVLTF
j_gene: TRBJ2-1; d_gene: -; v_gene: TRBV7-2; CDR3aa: CASNEHSSYNEQFF
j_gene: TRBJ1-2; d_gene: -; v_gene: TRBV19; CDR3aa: CASSIRDGGYTF
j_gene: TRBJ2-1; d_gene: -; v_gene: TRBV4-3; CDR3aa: CASSQGRVGSSYNEQFF
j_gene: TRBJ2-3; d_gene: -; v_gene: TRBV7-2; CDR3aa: CASSLALVPDTQYF
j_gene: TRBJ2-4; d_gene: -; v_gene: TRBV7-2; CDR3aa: CASSLGSAYKNIQYF
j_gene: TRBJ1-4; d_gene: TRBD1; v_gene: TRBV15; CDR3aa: CATSRHRGQNEKLFF
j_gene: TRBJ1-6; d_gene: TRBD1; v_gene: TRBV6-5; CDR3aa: CASSRGQENSPLHF
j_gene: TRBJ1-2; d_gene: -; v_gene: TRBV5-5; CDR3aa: CASSTITGQNGYTF
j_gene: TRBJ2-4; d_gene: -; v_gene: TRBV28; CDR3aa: CASSLFGGNIQYF
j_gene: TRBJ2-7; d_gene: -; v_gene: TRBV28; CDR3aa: CASSAGTLPAYEQYF
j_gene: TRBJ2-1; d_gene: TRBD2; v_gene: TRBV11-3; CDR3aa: CASSLRGLGINEQFF
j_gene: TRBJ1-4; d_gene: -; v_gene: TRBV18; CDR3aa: CASSLLGTNEKLFF
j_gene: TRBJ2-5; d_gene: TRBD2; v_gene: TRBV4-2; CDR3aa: CASSPEGGETQYF
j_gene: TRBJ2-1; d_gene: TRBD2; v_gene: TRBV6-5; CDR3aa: CASTQSGSYHEQFF
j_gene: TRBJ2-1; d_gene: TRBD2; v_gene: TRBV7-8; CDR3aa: CASSRRLAGDYNEQFF
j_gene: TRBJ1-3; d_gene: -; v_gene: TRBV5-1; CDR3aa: CASSLGLGAGSGNTIYF
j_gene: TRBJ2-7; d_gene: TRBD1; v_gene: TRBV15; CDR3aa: CATSSPGQVSSEQYF
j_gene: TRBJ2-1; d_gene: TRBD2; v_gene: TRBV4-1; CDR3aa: CASSFSGRTYNEQFF
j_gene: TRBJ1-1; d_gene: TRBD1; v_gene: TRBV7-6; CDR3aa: CASSAQDTPGGTEAFF
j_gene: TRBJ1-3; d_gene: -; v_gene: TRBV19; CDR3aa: CASSISEPGNTIYF
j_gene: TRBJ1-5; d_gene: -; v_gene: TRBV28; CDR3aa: CAGKGRHAGNQPQHF
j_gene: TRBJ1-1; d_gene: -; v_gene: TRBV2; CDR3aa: CASAVSMNTEAFF
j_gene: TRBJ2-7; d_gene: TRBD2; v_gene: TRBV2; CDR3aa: CASSRLAGTYEQYF
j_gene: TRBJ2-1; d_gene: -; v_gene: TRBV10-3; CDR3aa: CATTDTYNEQFF
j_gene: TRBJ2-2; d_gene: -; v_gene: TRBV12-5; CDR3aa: CASGSPGGGELFF
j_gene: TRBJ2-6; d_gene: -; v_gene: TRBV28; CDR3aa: CASSFEHSGANVLTF
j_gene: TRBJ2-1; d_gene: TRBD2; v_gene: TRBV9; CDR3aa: CASSISGDTFNEQFF
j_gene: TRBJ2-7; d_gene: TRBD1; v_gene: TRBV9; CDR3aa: CASSVYSRTGLVEQYF